Given below is one T cell receptor (beta chain) in context. Here immunoSEQ multiplex PCR was the method, and the copy in TCRdb shows in-frame clones only, minus some. The data hold roughly 190,000 clones, with approximately 89% observed a single time. Germline V lookup: CDR1 LNHDA, CDR2 SQIVND (reference sequence). V was pared by 1 base and J by 0 bases, with 7 bases between. The CDR3 is made up of 16 amino acids. Assignments of participants to cohorts depended upon their own reported clinical history. Symptom resolution, clearance, or two negative PCRs marked donors in Cohort 3 as recovered. The data originate from a study of blood T cell repertoires in COVID-19. At the level of the study: COVID-19 samples, acute and convalescent, were from the United States, Italy and Spain. Sources were T cells, B-cell-depleted T cells, or PBMCs; the material itself was cDNA or gDNA.

Specimen: PBMCs or T cells enriched from blood (not recorded which). The chain is built from TRBV19 and TRBJ2-6; D perhaps matches TRBD1 (5 bases). The TCR originated in a woman younger than 30 who had recovered from COVID-19. CDR3 in amino acids: CASSIAQGSGANVLTF. CDR3 nucleotide sequence: TGTGCCAGTAGTATAGCTCAGGGCTCTGGGGCCAACGTCCTGACTTTC.